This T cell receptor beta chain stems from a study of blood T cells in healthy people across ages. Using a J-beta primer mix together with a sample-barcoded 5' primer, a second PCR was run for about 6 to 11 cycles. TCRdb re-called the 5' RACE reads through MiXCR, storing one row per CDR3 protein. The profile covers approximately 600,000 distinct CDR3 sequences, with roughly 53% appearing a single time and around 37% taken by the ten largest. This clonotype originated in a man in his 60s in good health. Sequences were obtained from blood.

The CDR3 DNA is TGTGCCAGCAGTAAGAGACAGGGGGGCACAGATACGCAGTATTTT. Translation gives CASSKRQGGTDTQYF. This chain uses TRBV6-2 or TRBV6-3 with TRBJ2-3, with 9 bases fitting TRBD1. J was trimmed by 1 base and V by 5 bases; bases with no gene match: 4. Germline V gene data show CDR1 as MNHEY and CDR2 as SVGEGT. The CDR3 contains 15 residues.